This TCR beta chain was recorded in a study of blood T cell repertoires in COVID-19. Repertoires were generated with immunoSEQ multiplex PCR, while TCRdb's copy carries only in-frame clones and drops some. The data contain about 400,000 clones, about nine tenths of them singletons. The study assigned cohorts using participant-reported clinical history. V was pared by 5 bases and J by 3 bases, with 2 bases between. This CDR3 has 11 residues. CDR1 and CDR2 from the germline V gene are SEHNR and FQNEAQ (reference sequence). Sequencing was carried out using PBMCs or T cells enriched from blood (not recorded which). The receptor comes from a woman under 40 who had recovered from COVID-19. The rearrangement links TRBV7-9 to TRBJ2-1; D not resolved. The CDR3 sequence is CASSRYNEQFF. CDR3 nucleotides: TGTGCCAGCAGCCGCTACAATGAGCAGTTCTTC.